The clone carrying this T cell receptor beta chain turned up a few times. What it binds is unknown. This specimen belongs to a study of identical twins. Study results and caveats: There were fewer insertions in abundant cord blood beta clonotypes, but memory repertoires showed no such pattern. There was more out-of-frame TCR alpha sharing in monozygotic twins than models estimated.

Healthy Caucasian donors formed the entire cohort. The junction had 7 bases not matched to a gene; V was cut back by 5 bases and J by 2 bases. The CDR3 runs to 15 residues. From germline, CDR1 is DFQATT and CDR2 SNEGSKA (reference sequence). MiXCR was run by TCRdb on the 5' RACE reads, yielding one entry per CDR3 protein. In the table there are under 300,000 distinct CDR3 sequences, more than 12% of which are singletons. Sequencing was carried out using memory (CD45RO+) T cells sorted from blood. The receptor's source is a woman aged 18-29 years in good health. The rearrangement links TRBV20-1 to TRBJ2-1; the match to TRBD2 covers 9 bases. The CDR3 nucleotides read TGCAGTGCTTCCTTAGCGGGGGATCCCTACAATGAGCAGTTCTTC. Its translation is CSASLAGDPYNEQFF.